This is a list of T cell receptor beta chains from one sample in a study of human T cells and chemical hapten exposure. From the RACE reads, TCRdb called clonotypes with MiXCR, one entry per CDR3 protein. The sample includes more than 65,000 distinct CDR3 sequences, around 7% seen only once; the top ten take 1.5% to 1.8%. Material: whole blood, obtained in connection with sensitization to the hapten diphenylcyclopropenone (DPC). These receptor sequences come from a woman aged 25 to 39 with alopecia areata. Some clones in this sample may be carry-over from other donors' samples. CDR3s include the opening cysteine and the closing phenylalanine or tryptophan. Each record gives: V gene, D gene, J gene, clone size, CDR3 DNA, CDR3 protein. D genes are given only for firm matches. Where a row states a size, it is once, few, many or the class of an expanded clone; other rows omit it.

V gene: TRBV3-1
D gene: .
J gene: TRBJ2-7
clone size: many
CDR3 DNA: TGTGCCAGCAGCCAAGAACTCCTCTCCTACGAGCAGTACTTC
CDR3 protein: CASSQELLSYEQYF

V gene: TRBV5-4
D gene: .
J gene: TRBJ2-3
clone size: .
CDR3 DNA: TGTGCCAGCAGCTTGGTAGCCCGTGGGGCCGCAGATACGCAGTATTTT
CDR3 protein: CASSLVARGAADTQYF

V gene: TRBV9
D gene: TRBD1
J gene: TRBJ2-1
clone size: .
CDR3 DNA: TGTGCCAGCAGCGGGACAGGGAATAATGAGCAGTTCTTC
CDR3 protein: CASSGTGNNEQFF

V gene: TRBV24-1
D gene: .
J gene: TRBJ2-3
clone size: few
CDR3 DNA: TGTGCCACCAGTGATTCCGGCACAGATACGCAGTATTTT
CDR3 protein: CATSDSGTDTQYF

V gene: TRBV30
D gene: .
J gene: TRBJ2-1
clone size: few
CDR3 DNA: TGTGCCTGCCCTAGAAGGGGGGACTCCTACAATGAGCAGTTCTTC
CDR3 protein: CACPRRGDSYNEQFF

V gene: TRBV6-6
D gene: TRBD1
J gene: TRBJ2-5
clone size: .
CDR3 DNA: TGTGCCATCTTGGACCCAATACAGGGGCTAGGAGAGACCCAGTACTTC
CDR3 protein: CAILDPIQGLGETQYF

V gene: TRBV11-2
D gene: .
J gene: TRBJ2-4
clone size: many
CDR3 DNA: TGTGCCAGCAGCTTAGGGTTTAGGGACACCAAAGTAGCCAAAAACATTCAGTACTTC
CDR3 protein: CASSLGFRDTKVAKNIQYF

V gene: TRBV7-8
D gene: .
J gene: TRBJ1-2
clone size: .
CDR3 DNA: TGTGCCAGCAGCTTAGGGACGGACTATGGCTACACCTTC
CDR3 protein: CASSLGTDYGYTF

V gene: TRBV24-1
D gene: TRBD1
J gene: TRBJ2-1
clone size: few
CDR3 DNA: TGTGCCACCAGTGATAACGCCCGGGACAGTAATGAGCAGTTCTTC
CDR3 protein: CATSDNARDSNEQFF

V gene: TRBV20-1
D gene: .
J gene: TRBJ2-5
clone size: .
CDR3 DNA: TGCAGTGCTAGCGGGGCGGGCGTGGAGACCCAGTACTTC
CDR3 protein: CSASGAGVETQYF

V gene: TRBV20-1
D gene: .
J gene: TRBJ1-2
clone size: once
CDR3 DNA: TGCAGTGCTATTCCCTGCCGGGGGGAAGATGGCTACACCTTC
CDR3 protein: CSAIPCRGEDGYTF

V gene: TRBV7-2
D gene: TRBD1
J gene: TRBJ2-5
clone size: many
CDR3 DNA: TGTGCCAGCAGCCCGTCCAGGGGGCGGGAGACCCAGTACTTC
CDR3 protein: CASSPSRGRETQYF

V gene: TRBV5-6
D gene: TRBD1
J gene: TRBJ1-1
clone size: .
CDR3 DNA: TGTGCCAGCAGCTCCGTGGACAGGTACACTGAAGCTTTCTTT
CDR3 protein: CASSSVDRYTEAFF

V gene: TRBV20-1
D gene: TRBD1
J gene: TRBJ2-7
clone size: many
CDR3 DNA: TGCAGTGCTAGATTTGCAGGGGGCGTCGAGCAGTACTTC
CDR3 protein: CSARFAGGVEQYF

V gene: TRBV10-3
D gene: .
J gene: TRBJ2-7
clone size: few
CDR3 DNA: TGTGCCATCGCGGGGAGCGCCTACGAGCAGTACTTC
CDR3 protein: CAIAGSAYEQYF

V gene: TRBV13
D gene: TRBD1
J gene: TRBJ1-1
clone size: few
CDR3 DNA: TGTGCCAGCAGCTTTACGACAGGGGTCCGCACTGAAGCTTTCTTT
CDR3 protein: CASSFTTGVRTEAFF

V gene: TRBV11-2
D gene: .
J gene: TRBJ1-6
clone size: many
CDR3 DNA: TGTGCCAGCAGCATGAACCAGGGAAATCAAAATAATTCACCCCTCCACTTT
CDR3 protein: CASSMNQGNQNNSPLHF

V gene: TRBV20-1
D gene: .
J gene: TRBJ1-5
clone size: .
CDR3 DNA: TGCAGTGCTAGGGTGGGGGTTGATCAGCCCCAGCATTTT
CDR3 protein: CSARVGVDQPQHF

V gene: TRBV5-6
D gene: .
J gene: TRBJ1-1
clone size: few
CDR3 DNA: TGTGCCAGCAGCCGCCTCACTGAAGCTTTCTTT
CDR3 protein: CASSRLTEAFF

V gene: TRBV29-1
D gene: .
J gene: TRBJ1-2
clone size: many
CDR3 DNA: TGCAGCGTTGATAGGGCATACAGTGGCTACACCTTC
CDR3 protein: CSVDRAYSGYTF

V gene: TRBV20-1
D gene: .
J gene: TRBJ2-6
clone size: many
CDR3 DNA: TGCAGTGCTAGAGCCGACTCTGGGGCCAACGTCCTGACTTTC
CDR3 protein: CSARADSGANVLTF

V gene: TRBV5-1
D gene: .
J gene: TRBJ2-5
clone size: few
CDR3 DNA: TGCGCCAGCAGCTCAAACCCTGGGGGGACGGAGACCCAGTACTTC
CDR3 protein: CASSSNPGGTETQYF

V gene: TRBV29-1
D gene: TRBD1
J gene: TRBJ1-1
clone size: many
CDR3 DNA: TGCAGCGCCAGGACAGGGACGACAGCCGAAGCTTTCTTT
CDR3 protein: CSARTGTTAEAFF

V gene: TRBV30
D gene: .
J gene: TRBJ1-1
clone size: many
CDR3 DNA: TGTGCCCTTCGGACCGCTTTCTTT
CDR3 protein: CALRTAFF

V gene: TRBV12-3/TRBV12-4
D gene: .
J gene: TRBJ2-1
clone size: many
CDR3 DNA: TGTGCCAGCAGTTTAGGGGCCAATGAGCAGTTCTTC
CDR3 protein: CASSLGANEQFF

V gene: TRBV6-1
D gene: TRBD1
J gene: TRBJ1-1
clone size: many
CDR3 DNA: TGTGCTACCGGGACAGGGGGCGTGAACACTGAAGCTTTCTTT
CDR3 protein: CATGTGGVNTEAFF

V gene: TRBV12-3/TRBV12-4
D gene: .
J gene: TRBJ2-1
clone size: .
CDR3 DNA: TGTGCCAGCAGTTTACTTTCCCGGGGCAATGAGCAGTTCTTC
CDR3 protein: CASSLLSRGNEQFF

V gene: TRBV13
D gene: .
J gene: TRBJ1-2
clone size: few
CDR3 DNA: TGTGCCAGTAGCTTGGGCGGGGGGGACGATCGAACTAACTATGGCTACACCTTC
CDR3 protein: CASSLGGGDDRTNYGYTF

V gene: TRBV30
D gene: .
J gene: TRBJ2-7
clone size: few
CDR3 DNA: TGTGCCTGGAGTGTAGGGGCCTACGAGCAGTACTTC
CDR3 protein: CAWSVGAYEQYF

V gene: TRBV12-3/TRBV12-4
D gene: TRBD1
J gene: TRBJ1-1
clone size: many
CDR3 DNA: TGTGCCAGCAGTTTTCTTGGGACAGGGGGCGGTGGGGGTGCTGAAGCTTTCTTT
CDR3 protein: CASSFLGTGGGGGAEAFF

V gene: TRBV20-1
D gene: .
J gene: TRBJ2-5
clone size: many
CDR3 DNA: TGCAGTGCTAGTGGTCAGGGTAGAGAGACCCAGTACTTC
CDR3 protein: CSASGQGRETQYF

V gene: TRBV20-1
D gene: TRBD1
J gene: TRBJ1-3
clone size: .
CDR3 DNA: TGCAGTGCTAGCCTACAGGGGTCTGGAAACACCATATATTTT
CDR3 protein: CSASLQGSGNTIYF